Shown below are 14 T cell receptor beta chains from a single sample sequenced in a study of T cell repertoires in cytomegalovirus infection. TCRdb called the reads again in MiXCR, with one record for every CDR3 protein. The sample comprises approximately 770,000 distinct CDR3 sequences, 29% of which are singletons, and around 13% rests with the top ten. The antigens for these receptors are not known. This material consisted of cultured CD8+ T cells from PBMCs, taken from culture after CMV antigen stimulation. These receptors all stem from a human donor in good health (CMV status not recorded). Some clones in this sample may be carry-over from other donors' samples.

This clonotype has only a few counts. This chain joins TRBV7-9 and TRBJ1-4; 7 bases match TRBD1. Trimming at V came to 2 bases and at J to 0 bases, leaving 0 bases not matched to a gene. This CDR3 is 15 amino acids long. Germline V gene sequence: CDR1 SEHNR, CDR2 FQNEAQ (reference sequence). CDR3 nucleotides: TGTGCCAGCAGCTTACAGGGGGCAACTAATGAAAAACTGTTTTTT. Encoded protein: CASSLQGATNEKLFF.

The rearrangement uses TRBV4-1 and TRBJ1-1; the D gene is possibly TRBD1 (5 bases). The CDR3 contains 16 residues. V was clipped by 0 bases and J by 0 bases, with 11 bases between them. Germline CDR1 reads MGHRA; CDR2 reads YSYEKL. The DNA of the CDR3 is TGCGCCAGCAGCCAAGAAACGGGGCCCATGAACACTGAAGCTTTCTTT. Its protein is CASSQETGPMNTEAFF.

This chain uses TRBV27 with TRBJ1-1; D is undetermined. CDR3 length equals 14 residues. V was cut by 0 bases and J by 8 bases, with 13 bases left in between. The V gene's germline CDR1 is MNHEY and CDR2 SMNVEV (reference sequence). The CDR3 sequence: CASSLSLLGEEAFF. As DNA, the CDR3 is TGTGCCAGCAGTTTATCACTATTGGGCGAAGAAGCTTTCTTT.

The sample holds one count of this clonotype. The J gene is TRBJ2-5, the V gene TRBV7-9; TRBD2 is a possible D gene (5 bases). There are 15 residues in the CDR3. CDR1 and CDR2 (germline): SEHNR, FQNEAQ (reference sequence). Trimming shortened V by 3 bases and J by 3 bases, and 14 bases separated the two germline ends. The CDR3 loop reads CASSFSVASEETQYF. The CDR3 DNA reads as TGTGCCAGCAGCTTTTCGGTAGCGTCAGAAGAGACCCAGTACTTC.

The V gene is TRBV20-1, the J gene TRBJ2-7; D might be TRBD1 (6 bases). V gave up 4 bases and J gave up 0 bases, with 22 bases separating them. This CDR3 has 17 amino acids. Germline V gene data show CDR1 as DFQATT and CDR2 as SNEGSKA (reference sequence). CDR3: CSAKGVGLAVLSYEQYV. CDR3 nucleotides: TGCAGTGCTAAGGGGGTTGGCCTGGCAGTACTCTCCTACGAGCAGTACGTC.

Only a few counts were recorded for this clonotype. This chain uses TRBV5-1 with TRBJ1-1; D perhaps matches TRBD1 (5 bases). With 4 bases removed from V and 8 bases from J, the gap between germline ends came to 15 bases. The germline CDR1 and CDR2 sequences are SGHRS and YFSETQ. The CDR3 is 13 amino acids. DNA of the CDR3: TGCGCCAGCAGCCGGGTGGGGGGAGAAGAAGCTTTCTTT. It is translated as CASSRVGGEEAFF.

Only a few counts were recorded for this clonotype. This chain connects TRBV7-8 to TRBJ1-1, with D perhaps matching TRBD1 (5 bases). CDR1 SGHVS and CDR2 FQNEAQ come from the germline V gene. The V and J ends lost 1 base and 3 bases respectively, with 9 bases between them. The CDR3 totals 14 residues. CDR3 amino acids: CASSLVGAHTEAFF. The CDR3 DNA reads TGTGCCAGCAGCTTAGTTGGGGCGCACACTGAAGCTTTCTTT.

The sample holds many counts of this clonotype. The V gene is TRBV7-2, the J gene TRBJ1-5; 7 positions agree with TRBD1. CDR3 length: 15 amino acids. Unmatched junction bases numbered 9, after V lost 4 bases and J lost 6 bases. CDR1 and CDR2 (germline): SGHTA, FQGNSA. The DNA for the CDR3 is TGTGCCAGCAGCTCCCTAGACAGGGCGAGTCAGCCCCAGCATTTT. This codes for CASSSLDRASQPQHF.

V is TRBV4-1 and J is TRBJ1-3; 10 positions agree with TRBD1. The V gene's germline CDR1 is MGHRA and CDR2 YSYEKL. This CDR3 is built from 16 residues. Losses at the gene ends were 5 bases for V and 3 bases for J; bases not matched to a gene: 7. The CDR3 loop is CASSFSGTGVGNTIYF. Written as DNA, the CDR3 is TGCGCCAGCAGCTTTTCCGGGACAGGGGTTGGAAACACCATATATTTT.

This clonotype was detected once. The V and J genes are TRBV5-1 and TRBJ1-1; D is perhaps TRBD1 (5 bases). The CDR3 consists of 14 residues. CDR1 and CDR2 (germline): SGHRS, YFSETQ. Between the trimmed V and J ends, which lost 0 bases and 7 bases, there was a span of 13 bases. CDR3 DNA sequence: TGCGCCAGCAGCTTGGCGGGGGGTCATCATGAAGCTTTCTTT. Translating it yields CASSLAGGHHEAFF.

Many counts were recorded for this clonotype. The V and J genes are TRBV7-9 and TRBJ1-1; D gene uncertain. The CDR3 spans 11 residues. Trimming shortened V by 5 bases and J by 2 bases, and 3 bases separated the two germline ends. Germline values: CDR1 SEHNR, CDR2 FQNEAQ (reference sequence). DNA for the CDR3: TGTGCCAGCAGCATTAACACTGAAGCTTTCTTT. This sequence encodes CASSINTEAFF.

The chain has TRBV10-3 and TRBJ2-5, with D uncertain. V gave up 0 bases and J gave up 2 bases, with 13 bases separating them. Germline V CDR1 and CDR2: ENHRY, SYGVKD. The length of the CDR3 is 16 residues. For the CDR3, the DNA is TGTGCCATCAGTGAGTCCCCCTCGTATGGACAAGAGACCCAGTACTTC. It translates to CAISESPSYGQETQYF.

This clonotype was counted between two and nine times. This CDR3 is CASSFSVDIDQPQHF. CDR3 coding DNA: TGTGCCAGCAGTTTTTCAGTGGATATCGACCAGCCCCAGCATTTT. The chain links TRBV12-3 or TRBV12-4 to TRBJ1-5; D gene uncertain. The CDR3 sequence is 15 residues long. Trimming shortened V by 3 bases and J by 7 bases, and 16 bases separated the two germline ends.

This clonotype was seen only a few times. V gene TRBV7-9 combines with J gene TRBJ2-1; 7 bases are shared with TRBD1. CDR1 and CDR2 (germline): SEHNR, FQNEAQ (reference sequence). The CDR3 covers 17 residues. The V segment lost 3 bases and the J segment 8 bases; nucleotides outside the gene matches: 16. CDR3 sequence (DNA): TGTGCCAGCAGCTTTAGTATGACAGGGTGGGGATTCGATGAGCAGTTCTTC. Encoded protein: CASSFSMTGWGFDEQFF.